This T cell receptor beta chain was captured in a study of Graves' ophthalmopathy and Graves' hyperthyroidism. Amplification targeted the TCR beta CDR3 regions, with RNA transcripts as the source material. The first round was an RT-PCR with HTBI primers, and the second round was a multiplex PCR. TCRdb redid the calling of the multiplex PCR reads with MiXCR, one entry per CDR3 protein. The sample has 660,000 or so distinct CDR3 sequences; just over 40% are singletons. Exclusion applied to patients with other autoimmune diseases, uncontrolled infections, pregnancy or lactation. It was on clinical symptoms, serum thyroxine, TRAb, thyroid ultrasound and orbital computed tomography that diagnosis relied. The study's findings and limits: Ophthalmopathy versus stable hyperthyroidism: 13-signature model gave just under 90% sensitivity, 75% to 82% specificity. Blood also harbored most expanded thyroid clonotypes above 0.001 frequency.

Details on this clonotype: Its antigen is unknown. A much larger clone lies one base from this, so it may be a read error.

The germline V and J ends were trimmed by 5 bases and 5 bases, with 18 bases remaining between them. Germline loops: CDR1 SEHNR, CDR2 FQNEAQ (reference sequence). The CDR3 length is 15 residues. The TCR sequence derives from an adult man with Graves' ophthalmopathy. The sequenced sample consisted of peripheral blood. The chain combines TRBV7-9 with TRBJ1-2; no firm D call. The CDR3 sequence is CASSAGFSTGYGYTF. The CDR3 nucleotides read TGTGCCAGCAGCGCAGGCTTCTCCACGGGGTATGGCTACACCTTC.